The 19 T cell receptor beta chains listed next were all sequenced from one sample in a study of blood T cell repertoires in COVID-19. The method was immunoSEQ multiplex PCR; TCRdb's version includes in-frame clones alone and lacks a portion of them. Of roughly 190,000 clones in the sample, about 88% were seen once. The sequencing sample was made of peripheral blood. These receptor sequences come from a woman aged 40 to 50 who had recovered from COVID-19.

CDR3 DNA: TGTGCCACCCACTATAATACCTACAATGAGCAGTTCTTC. Its protein product is CATHYNTYNEQFF. The V gene is TRBV6-5, the J gene TRBJ2-1; unclear D gene. Germline lookup yields CDR1 MNHEY and CDR2 SVGAGI. The CDR3 is made up of 13 amino acids. Trimming removed 10 bases at V and 2 bases at J, with 12 bases between.

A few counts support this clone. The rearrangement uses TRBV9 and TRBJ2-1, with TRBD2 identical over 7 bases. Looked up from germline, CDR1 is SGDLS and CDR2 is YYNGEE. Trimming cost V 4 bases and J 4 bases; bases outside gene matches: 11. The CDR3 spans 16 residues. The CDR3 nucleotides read TGTGCCAGCAGCTCCCAAGATAGCGGGCGGTACAATGAGCAGTTCTTC. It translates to CASSSQDSGRYNEQFF.

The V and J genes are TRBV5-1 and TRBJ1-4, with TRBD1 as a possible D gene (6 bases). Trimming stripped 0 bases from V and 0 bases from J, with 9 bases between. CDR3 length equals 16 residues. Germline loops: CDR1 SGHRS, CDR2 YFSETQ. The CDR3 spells CASSLGTVPTNEKLFF. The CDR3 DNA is TGCGCCAGCAGCTTGGGGACAGTCCCAACTAATGAAAAACTGTTTTTT.

The CDR3: CASSPVGTANTGELFF. The CDR3 nucleotides are TGTGCCAGCAGCCCGGTCGGGACAGCAAACACCGGGGAGCTGTTTTTT. The chain couples TRBV5-6 to TRBJ2-2, with 7 bases that match TRBD1. Germline V lookup: CDR1 SGHDT, CDR2 YYEEEE. V trimming: 4 bases; J trimming: 2 bases; junction bases outside the gene matches: 8. This CDR3 region has 16 residues.

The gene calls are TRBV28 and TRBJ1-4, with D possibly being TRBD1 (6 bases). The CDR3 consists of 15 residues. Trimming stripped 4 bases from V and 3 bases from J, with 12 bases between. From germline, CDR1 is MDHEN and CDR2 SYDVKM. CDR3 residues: CASSYGGLANEKLFF. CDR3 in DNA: TGTGCCAGCAGTTACGGGGGGCTGGCTAATGAAAAACTGTTTTTT.

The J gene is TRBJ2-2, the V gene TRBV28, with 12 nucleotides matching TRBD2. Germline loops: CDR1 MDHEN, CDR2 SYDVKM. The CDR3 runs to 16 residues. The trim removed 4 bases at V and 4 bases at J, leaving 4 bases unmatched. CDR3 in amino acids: CASSSTSGRSTGELFF. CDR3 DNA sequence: TGTGCCAGCAGTTCAACTAGCGGGAGGTCCACCGGGGAGCTGTTTTTT.

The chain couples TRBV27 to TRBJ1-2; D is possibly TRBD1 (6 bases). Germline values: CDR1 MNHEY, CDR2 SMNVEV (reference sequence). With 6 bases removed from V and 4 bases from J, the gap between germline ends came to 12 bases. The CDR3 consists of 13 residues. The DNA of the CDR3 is TGTGCCAGCAGCTCGGACAGAGTCTATGGCTACACCTTC. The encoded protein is CASSSDRVYGYTF.

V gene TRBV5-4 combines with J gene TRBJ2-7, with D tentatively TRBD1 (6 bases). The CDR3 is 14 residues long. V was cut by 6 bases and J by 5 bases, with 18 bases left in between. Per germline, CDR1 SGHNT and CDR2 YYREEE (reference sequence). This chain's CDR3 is CASKPWGRFDEQYF. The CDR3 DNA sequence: TGTGCCAGCAAGCCCTGGGGGCGCTTTGACGAGCAGTACTTC.

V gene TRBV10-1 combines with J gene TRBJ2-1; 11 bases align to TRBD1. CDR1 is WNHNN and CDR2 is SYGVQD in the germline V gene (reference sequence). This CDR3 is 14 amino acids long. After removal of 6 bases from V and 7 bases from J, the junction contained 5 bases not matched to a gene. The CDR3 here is CASRPGQGVNEQFF. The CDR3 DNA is TGCGCCAGCAGACCGGGACAGGGGGTTAATGAGCAGTTCTTC.

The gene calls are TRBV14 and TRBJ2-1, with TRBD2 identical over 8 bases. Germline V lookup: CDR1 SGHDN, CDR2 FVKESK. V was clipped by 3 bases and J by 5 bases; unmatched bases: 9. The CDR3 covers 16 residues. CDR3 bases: TGTGCCAGCAGCCAGGGGGCCGGGAGGGTGAACAATGAGCAGTTCTTC. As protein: CASSQGAGRVNNEQFF.

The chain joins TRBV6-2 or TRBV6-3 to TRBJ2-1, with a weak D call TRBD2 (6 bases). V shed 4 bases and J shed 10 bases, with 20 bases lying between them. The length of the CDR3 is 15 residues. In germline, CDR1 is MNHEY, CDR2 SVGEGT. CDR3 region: CASSFRDFRLPEQFF. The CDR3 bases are TGTGCCAGCAGTTTCCGGGACTTCAGGTTGCCCGAGCAGTTCTTC.

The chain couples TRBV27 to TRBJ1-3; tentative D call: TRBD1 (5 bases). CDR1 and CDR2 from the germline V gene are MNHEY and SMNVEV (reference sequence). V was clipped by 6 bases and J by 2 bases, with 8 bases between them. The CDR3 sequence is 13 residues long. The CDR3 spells CASRGVPGNTIYF. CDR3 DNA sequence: TGTGCCAGCAGAGGGGTTCCTGGAAACACCATATATTTT.

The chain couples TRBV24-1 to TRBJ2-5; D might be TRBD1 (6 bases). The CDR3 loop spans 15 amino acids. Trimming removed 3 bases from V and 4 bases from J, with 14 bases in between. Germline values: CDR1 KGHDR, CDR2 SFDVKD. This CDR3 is CATSDRWGQRETQYF. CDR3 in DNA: TGTGCCACCAGTGATCGTTGGGGACAACGAGAGACCCAGTACTTC.

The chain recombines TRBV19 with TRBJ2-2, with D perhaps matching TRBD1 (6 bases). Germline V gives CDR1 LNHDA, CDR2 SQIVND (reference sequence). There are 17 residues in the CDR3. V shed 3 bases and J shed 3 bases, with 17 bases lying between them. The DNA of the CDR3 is TGTGCCAGTAGTATTAAGTGGTCAGGGGTGTACACCGGGGAGCTGTTTTTT. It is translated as CASSIKWSGVYTGELFF. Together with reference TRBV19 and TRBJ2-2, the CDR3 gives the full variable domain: DGGITQSPKYLFRKEGQNVTLSCEQNLNHDAMYWYRQDPGQGLRLIYYSQIVNDFQKGDIAEGYSVSREKKESFPLTVTSAQKNPTAFYLCASSIKWSGVYTGELFFGEGSRLTVL.

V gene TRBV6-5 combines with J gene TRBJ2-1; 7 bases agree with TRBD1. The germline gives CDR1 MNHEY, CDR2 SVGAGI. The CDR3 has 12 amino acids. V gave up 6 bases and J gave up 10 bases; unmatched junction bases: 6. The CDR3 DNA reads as TGTGCCAGCAGACCCCAGGGGGTGGAGCAGTTCTTC. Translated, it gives CASRPQGVEQFF.

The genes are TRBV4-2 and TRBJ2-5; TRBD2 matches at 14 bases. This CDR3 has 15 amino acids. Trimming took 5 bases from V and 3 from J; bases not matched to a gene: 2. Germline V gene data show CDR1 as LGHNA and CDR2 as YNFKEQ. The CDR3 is CASSSGLAGEETQYF. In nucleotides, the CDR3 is TGTGCCAGCAGCTCGGGACTAGCGGGGGAAGAGACCCAGTACTTC.

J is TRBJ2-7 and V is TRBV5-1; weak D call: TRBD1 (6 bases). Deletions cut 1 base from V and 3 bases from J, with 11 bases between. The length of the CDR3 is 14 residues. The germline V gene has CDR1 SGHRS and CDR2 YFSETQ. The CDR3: CASSLTGQSYEQYF. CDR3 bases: TGCGCCAGCAGCTTGACAGGGCAAAGCTACGAGCAGTACTTC.

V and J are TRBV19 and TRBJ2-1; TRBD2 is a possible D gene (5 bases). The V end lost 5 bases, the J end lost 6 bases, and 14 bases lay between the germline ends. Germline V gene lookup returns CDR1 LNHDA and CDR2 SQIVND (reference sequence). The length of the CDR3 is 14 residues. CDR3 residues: CASSQPRGPNEQFF. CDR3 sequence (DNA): TGTGCCAGTAGTCAACCCCGAGGGCCCAATGAGCAGTTCTTC.

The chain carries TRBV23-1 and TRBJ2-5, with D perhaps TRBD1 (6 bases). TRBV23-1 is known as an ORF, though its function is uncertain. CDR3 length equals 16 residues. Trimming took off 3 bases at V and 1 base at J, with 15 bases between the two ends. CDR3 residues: CASSHWTEWVQETQYF. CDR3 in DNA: TGCGCCAGCAGTCATTGGACAGAGTGGGTCCAAGAGACCCAGTACTTC.